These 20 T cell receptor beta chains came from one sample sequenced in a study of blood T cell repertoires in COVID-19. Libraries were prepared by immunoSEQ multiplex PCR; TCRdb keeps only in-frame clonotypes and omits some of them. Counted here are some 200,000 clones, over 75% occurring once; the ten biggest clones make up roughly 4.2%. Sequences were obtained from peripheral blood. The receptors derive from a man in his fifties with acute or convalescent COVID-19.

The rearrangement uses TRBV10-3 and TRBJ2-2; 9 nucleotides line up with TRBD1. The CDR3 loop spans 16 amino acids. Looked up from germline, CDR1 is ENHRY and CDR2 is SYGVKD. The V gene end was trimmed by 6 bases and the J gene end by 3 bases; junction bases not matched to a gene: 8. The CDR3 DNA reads TGTGCCATCAGACCCTCGGACAGGGGCGACACCGGGGAGCTGTTTTTT. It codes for CAIRPSDRGDTGELFF.

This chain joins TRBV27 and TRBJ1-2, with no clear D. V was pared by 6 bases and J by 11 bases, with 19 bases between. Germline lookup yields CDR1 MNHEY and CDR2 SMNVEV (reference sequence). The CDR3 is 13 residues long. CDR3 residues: CASSQPPGSVYTF. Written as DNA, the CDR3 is TGTGCCAGCAGCCAGCCCCCGGGTTCGGTATACACCTTC.

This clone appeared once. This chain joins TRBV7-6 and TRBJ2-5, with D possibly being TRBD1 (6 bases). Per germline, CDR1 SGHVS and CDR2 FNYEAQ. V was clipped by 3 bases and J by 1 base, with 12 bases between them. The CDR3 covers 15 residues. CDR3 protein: CASSLTGTSQETQYF. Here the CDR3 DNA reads TGTGCCAGCAGCTTGACCGGGACATCCCAAGAGACCCAGTACTTC.

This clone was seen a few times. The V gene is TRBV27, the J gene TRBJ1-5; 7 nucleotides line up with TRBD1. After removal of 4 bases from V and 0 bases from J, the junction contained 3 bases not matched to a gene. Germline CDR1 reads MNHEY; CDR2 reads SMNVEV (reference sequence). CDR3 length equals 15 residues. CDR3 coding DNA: TGTGCCAGCAGTTCGGGACAGTATAGCAATCAGCCCCAGCATTTT. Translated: CASSSGQYSNQPQHF.

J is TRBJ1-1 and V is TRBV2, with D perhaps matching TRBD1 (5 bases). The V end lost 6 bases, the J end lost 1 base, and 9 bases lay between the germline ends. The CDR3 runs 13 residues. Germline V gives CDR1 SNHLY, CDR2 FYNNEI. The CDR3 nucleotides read TGTGCCAGCAGGTCTCAGGGGAACACTGAAGCTTTCTTT. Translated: CASRSQGNTEAFF.

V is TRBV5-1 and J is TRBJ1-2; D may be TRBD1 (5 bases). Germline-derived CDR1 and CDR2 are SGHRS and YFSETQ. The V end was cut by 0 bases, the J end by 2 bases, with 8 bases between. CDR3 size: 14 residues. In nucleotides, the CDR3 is TGCGCCAGCAGCTTGGGGACAATGAACTATGGCTACACCTTC. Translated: CASSLGTMNYGYTF.

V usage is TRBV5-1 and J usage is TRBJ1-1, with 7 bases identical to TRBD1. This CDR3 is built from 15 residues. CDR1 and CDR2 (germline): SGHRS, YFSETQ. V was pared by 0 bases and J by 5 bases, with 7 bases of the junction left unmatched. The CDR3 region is CASSLGGAGGTEAFF. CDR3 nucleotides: TGCGCCAGCAGCTTGGGTGGGGCAGGGGGGACTGAAGCTTTCTTT.

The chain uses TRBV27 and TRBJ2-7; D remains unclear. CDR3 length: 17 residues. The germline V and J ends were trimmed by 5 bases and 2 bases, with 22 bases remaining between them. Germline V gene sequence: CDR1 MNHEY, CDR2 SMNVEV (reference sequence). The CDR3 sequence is CASSPYSNLFRTYEQYF. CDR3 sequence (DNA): TGTGCCAGCAGTCCCTACTCCAATCTATTCAGGACCTACGAGCAGTACTTC.

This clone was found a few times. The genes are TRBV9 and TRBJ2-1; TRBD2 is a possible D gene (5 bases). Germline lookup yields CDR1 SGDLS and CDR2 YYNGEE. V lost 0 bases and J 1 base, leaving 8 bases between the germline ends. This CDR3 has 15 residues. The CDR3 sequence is CASSVAGNSYNEQFF. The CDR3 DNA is TGTGCCAGCAGCGTAGCCGGGAATTCCTACAATGAGCAGTTCTTC.

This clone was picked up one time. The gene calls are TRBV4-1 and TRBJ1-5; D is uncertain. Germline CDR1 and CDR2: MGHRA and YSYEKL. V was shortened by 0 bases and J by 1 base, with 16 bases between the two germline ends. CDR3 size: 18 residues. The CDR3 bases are TGCGCCAGCAGCCAAGAGGGTGTAGGCCGCGGGAGCAATCAGCCCCAGCATTTT. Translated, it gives CASSQEGVGRGSNQPQHF.

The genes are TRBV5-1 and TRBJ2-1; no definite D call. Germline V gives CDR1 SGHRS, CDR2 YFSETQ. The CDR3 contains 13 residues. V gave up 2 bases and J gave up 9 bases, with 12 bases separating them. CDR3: CASSFTVQFEQFF. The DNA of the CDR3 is TGCGCCAGCAGCTTCACCGTACAATTTGAGCAGTTCTTC.

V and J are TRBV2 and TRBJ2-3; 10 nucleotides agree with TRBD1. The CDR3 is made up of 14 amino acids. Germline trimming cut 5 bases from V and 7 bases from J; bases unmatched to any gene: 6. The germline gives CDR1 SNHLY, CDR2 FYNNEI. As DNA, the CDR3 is TGTGCCAGCAGTTCCGGGACAGGGGATCATACGCAGTATTTT. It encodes CASSSGTGDHTQYF.

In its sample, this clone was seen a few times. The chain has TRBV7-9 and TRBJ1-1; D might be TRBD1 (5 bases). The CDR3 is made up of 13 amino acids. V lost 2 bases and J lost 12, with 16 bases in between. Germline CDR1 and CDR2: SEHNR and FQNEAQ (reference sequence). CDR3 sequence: CASSLTGPEKTFF. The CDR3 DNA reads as TGTGCCAGCAGCTTAACAGGCCCGGAGAAAACTTTCTTT.

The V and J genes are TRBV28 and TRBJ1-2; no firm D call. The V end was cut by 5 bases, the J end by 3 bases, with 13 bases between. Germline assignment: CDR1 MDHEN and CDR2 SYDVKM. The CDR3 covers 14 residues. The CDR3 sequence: CASSLPRLDYGYTF. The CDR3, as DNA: TGTGCCAGCAGTCTTCCTCGACTTGACTATGGCTACACCTTC.

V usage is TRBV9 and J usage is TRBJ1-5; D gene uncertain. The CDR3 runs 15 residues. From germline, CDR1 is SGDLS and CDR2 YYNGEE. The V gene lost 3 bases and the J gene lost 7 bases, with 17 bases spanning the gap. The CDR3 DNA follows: TGTGCCAGCAGCGGAAGCGGGAACAGTGGCCAGCCCCAGCATTTT. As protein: CASSGSGNSGQPQHF. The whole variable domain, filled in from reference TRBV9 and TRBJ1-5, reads DSGVTQTPKHLITATGQRVTLRCSPRSGDLSVYWYQQSLDQGLQFLIQYYNGEERAKGNILERFSAQQFPDLHSELNLSSLELGDSALYFCASSGSGNSGQPQHFGDGTRLSIL.

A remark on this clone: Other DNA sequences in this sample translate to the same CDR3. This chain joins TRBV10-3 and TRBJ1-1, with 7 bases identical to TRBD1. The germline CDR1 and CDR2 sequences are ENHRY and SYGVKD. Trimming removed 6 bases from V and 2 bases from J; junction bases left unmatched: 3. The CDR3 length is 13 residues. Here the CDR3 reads CAIRGTVNTEAFF. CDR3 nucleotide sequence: TGTGCCATCAGAGGGACAGTCAACACTGAAGCTTTCTTT.

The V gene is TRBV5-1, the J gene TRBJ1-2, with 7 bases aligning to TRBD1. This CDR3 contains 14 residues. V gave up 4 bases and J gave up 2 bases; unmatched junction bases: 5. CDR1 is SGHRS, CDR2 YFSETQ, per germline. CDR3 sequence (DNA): TGCGCCAGCAGCGGTCAGGGGGGAAACTATGGCTACACCTTC. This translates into CASSGQGGNYGYTF. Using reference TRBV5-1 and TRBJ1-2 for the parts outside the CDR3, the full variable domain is KAGVTQTPRYLIKTRGQQVTLSCSPISGHRSVSWYQQTPGQGLQFLFEYFSETQRNKGNFPGRFSGRQFSNSRSEMNVSTLELGDSALYLCASSGQGGNYGYTFGSGTRLTVV.

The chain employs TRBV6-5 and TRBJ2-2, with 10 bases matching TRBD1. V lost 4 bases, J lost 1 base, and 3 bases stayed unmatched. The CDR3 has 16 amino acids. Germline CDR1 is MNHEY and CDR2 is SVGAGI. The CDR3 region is CASSWGQGKNTGELFF. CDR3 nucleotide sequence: TGTGCCAGCAGTTGGGGACAGGGGAAGAACACCGGGGAGCTGTTTTTT.

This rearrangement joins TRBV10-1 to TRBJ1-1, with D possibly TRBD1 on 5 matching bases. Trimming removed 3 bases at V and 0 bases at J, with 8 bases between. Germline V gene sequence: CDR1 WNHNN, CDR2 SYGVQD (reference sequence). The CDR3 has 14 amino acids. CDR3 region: CASSDGAVNTEAFF. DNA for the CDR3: TGCGCCAGCAGTGATGGGGCTGTGAACACTGAAGCTTTCTTT.

In DNA form, the CDR3 reads TGTGCCAGCAGCGCCGGGACAGCCCCTAGGGGTGAAAAACTGTTTTTT. This sequence encodes CASSAGTAPRGEKLFF. The chain carries TRBV7-9 and TRBJ1-4; TRBD1 matches 7 bases. V shed 5 bases, J shed 7 bases, and the junction held 13 bases outside the gene matches. In germline, CDR1 is SEHNR, CDR2 FQNEAQ (reference sequence). The CDR3 extends over 16 amino acids.